This T cell receptor (beta chain) appears in the sequencing data of a study of identical twins. In every case, the donor was a healthy Caucasian. This clonotype occurred a few times. Its target is not known. The CDR3 sequence is 16 residues long. Trimming cost V 5 bases and J 5 bases; bases outside gene matches: 8. CDR1 KGHDR and CDR2 SFDVKD come from the germline V gene. Template switching added a universal primer site, and cDNA bore unique molecular identifiers. Each CDR3 protein gets one entry after TCRdb re-called the 5' RACE reads with MiXCR. Altogether more than 1.5 million distinct CDR3 sequences are present, around 29% being singletons, with the ten largest covering 0.25% to 0.3%. Broader study findings: Not following the same donors, the study drew its conclusions from cross-sectional statistical analysis. Insertions ran lower in abundant cord blood beta clonotypes, though not in memory repertoires.

The source is a newborn girl in good health. Sequencing was carried out using cord blood. The chain links TRBV24-1 to TRBJ2-1, with 10 bases aligning to TRBD2. The CDR3 here is CATSVLAGGPNNEQFF. The CDR3 DNA reads TGTGCCACCAGTGTGTTAGCGGGGGGCCCGAACAATGAGCAGTTCTTC.